Each of the 32 T cell receptor beta chains below was sequenced from the same sample in a study of control samples from healthy donors and cancer patients. Sequencing was performed with immunoSEQ multiplex PCR; in TCRdb, only in-frame clones are kept and a portion is missing. The table has about 99,000 clones, roughly 90% seen once. Sequencing used PBMCs. The origin of the receptors is a man in his 60s with lung cancer.

The genes are TRBV30 and TRBJ1-3, with D unclear. The CDR3 sequence is 14 residues long. Trimming removed 2 bases from V and 0 bases from J, with 8 bases in between. The germline V gene has CDR1 GTSNPN and CDR2 SVGIG (reference sequence). The CDR3 loop is CAWSFTVSGNTIYF. For the CDR3, the DNA is TGTGCCTGGAGTTTTACGGTCTCTGGAAACACCATATATTTT.

The rearrangement links TRBV2 to TRBJ1-2; 9 bases match TRBD1. CDR1 and CDR2 from the germline V gene are SNHLY and FYNNEI. The CDR3 is made up of 16 amino acids. The junction had 5 bases not matched to a gene; V was cut back by 3 bases and J by 0 bases. The CDR3 coding sequence is TGTGCCAGCAGTGAGGACAGGGGTCTAGCTAACTATGGCTACACCTTC. Amino acid sequence: CASSEDRGLANYGYTF.

J is TRBJ2-5 and V is TRBV4-1; 9 nucleotides line up with TRBD2. Looked up from germline, CDR1 is MGHRA and CDR2 is YSYEKL. The CDR3 has 16 amino acids. After removal of 1 base from V and 6 bases from J, the junction contained 9 bases not matched to a gene. The CDR3 DNA follows: TGCGCCAGCAGCCAAGCAGAGCGGGGGGCGGAAAAGACCCAGTACTTC. Encoded protein: CASSQAERGAEKTQYF.

The chain couples TRBV5-1 to TRBJ1-6; 7 nucleotides match TRBD1. The V gene's germline CDR1 is SGHRS and CDR2 YFSETQ. J lost 8 bases, V lost 0 bases, and 5 bases had no gene match. CDR3 length: 15 amino acids. The CDR3 DNA follows: TGCGCCAGCAGCTTGGGGGCTCAGGGGGATTCACCCCTCCACTTT. This codes for CASSLGAQGDSPLHF. The variable domain in full, with the rest retrieved from reference TRBV5-1 and TRBJ1-6, is KAGVTQTPRYLIKTRGQQVTLSCSPISGHRSVSWYQQTPGQGLQFLFEYFSETQRNKGNFPGRFSGRQFSNSRSEMNVSTLELGDSALYLCASSLGAQGDSPLHFGNGTRLTVT.

The rearrangement uses TRBV25-1 and TRBJ2-3; 8 bases fit TRBD2. Germline V gives CDR1 MGHDK, CDR2 SYGVNS. The CDR3 spans 16 residues. The ends lost 1 base at V and 0 bases at J; junction bases unmatched: 3. The CDR3 bases are TGTGCCAGCAGTGAATTCTCGGGGGGGAGCACAGATACGCAGTATTTT. It translates to CASSEFSGGSTDTQYF.

The V call is TRBV11-2, the J call TRBJ2-7, with 7 nucleotides matching TRBD2. CDR3 length equals 15 residues. Per germline, CDR1 SGHAT and CDR2 FQNNGV. The ends lost 5 bases at V and 4 bases at J; junction bases unmatched: 11. For the CDR3, the DNA is TGTGCCAGCAGCCTAGGTGGGGGGGGTTTATACGAGCAGTACTTC. Its translation is CASSLGGGGLYEQYF.

J is TRBJ1-2 and V is TRBV2; no clear D gene. The CDR3 is made up of 12 amino acids. The V gene's germline CDR1 is SNHLY and CDR2 FYNNEI. V shed 4 bases and J shed 7 bases, with 10 bases lying between them. CDR3 loop: CASSGPAPGYTF. In DNA form, the CDR3 reads TGTGCCAGCAGTGGGCCAGCCCCTGGCTACACCTTC. The full variable domain, with the rest looked up from reference TRBV2 and TRBJ1-2, is EPEVTQTPSHQVTQMGQEVILRCVPISNHLYFYWYRQILGQKVEFLVSFYNNEISEKSEIFDDQFSVERPDGSNFTLKIRSTKLEDSAMYFCASSGPAPGYTFGSGTRLTVV.

The chain combines TRBV5-1 with TRBJ2-2; 11 bases match TRBD2. V shed 5 bases and J 8 bases; nucleotides not matched to a gene: 11. CDR3 length equals 16 residues. Germline CDR1 SGHRS, CDR2 YFSETQ. CDR3 bases: TGCGCCAGCAGTCTGACCGGGACTAGCGGCGCTGGGGAGCTGTTTTTT. This sequence encodes CASSLTGTSGAGELFF.

The chain has TRBV19 and TRBJ1-1; 8 bases agree with TRBD1. Trimming removed 6 bases from V and 1 base from J; junction bases left unmatched: 10. From germline, CDR1 is LNHDA and CDR2 SQIVND (reference sequence). This CDR3 has 16 amino acids. The CDR3 coding sequence is TGTGCCAGTAGGTGGATTCAGGGGGCCCCGAACACTGAAGCTTTCTTT. The encoded protein is CASRWIQGAPNTEAFF.

V gene TRBV6-5 combines with J gene TRBJ1-5; no definite D call. The ends were cut back, 6 bases at V and 2 bases at J, with 11 bases in the middle. CDR1 is MNHEY, CDR2 SVGAGI, per germline. This CDR3 region has 14 residues. CDR3 residues: CASRTNRGNQPQHF. Written as DNA, the CDR3 is TGTGCCAGCAGGACTAATCGGGGCAATCAGCCCCAGCATTTT.

The chain uses TRBV13 and TRBJ2-7, with 8 bases lining up with TRBD1. V trimming: 0 bases; J trimming: 2 bases; junction bases outside the gene matches: 12. The germline gives CDR1 PRHDT, CDR2 FYEKMQ (reference sequence). CDR3 length: 18 residues. The CDR3 is CASSLGPLGQVPPYEQYF. CDR3 nucleotide sequence: TGTGCCAGCAGCTTAGGCCCGCTGGGACAGGTACCACCCTACGAGCAGTACTTC.

The chain carries TRBV7-6 and TRBJ1-6; D may be TRBD1 (6 bases). V was clipped by 1 base and J by 10 bases, with 11 bases between them. Per germline, CDR1 SGHVS and CDR2 FNYEAQ. The CDR3 consists of 14 residues. CDR3 sequence: CASSLDAGASPLHF. CDR3 sequence (DNA): TGTGCCAGCAGCTTAGACGCAGGGGCCTCACCCCTCCACTTT.

This clone was counted once. This chain connects TRBV27 to TRBJ2-4; 9 nucleotides match TRBD1. V lost 3 bases and J lost 7; bases outside the gene matches: 10. The CDR3 is 16 residues long. The germline V gene encodes CDR1 MNHEY and CDR2 SMNVEV (reference sequence). CDR3 nucleotide sequence: TGTGCCAGCAGTTTTATAAGGGACAGGGCTTCGAACATTCAGTACTTC. Its translation is CASSFIRDRASNIQYF.

The chain uses TRBV5-1 and TRBJ2-7; D not certain. V lost 4 bases and J 2 bases, leaving 10 bases between the germline ends. CDR3 size: 13 residues. Germline V gene sequence: CDR1 SGHRS, CDR2 YFSETQ. The CDR3 nucleotides are TGCGCCAGCAGCGAAAGCCTCGCCTACGAGCAGTACTTC. As protein: CASSESLAYEQYF.

The chain has TRBV5-1 and TRBJ2-3; 7 bases are a match to TRBD2. From germline, CDR1 is SGHRS and CDR2 YFSETQ. The CDR3 is 17 amino acids. The junction had 9 bases not matched to a gene; V was cut back by 0 bases and J by 2 bases. Here the CDR3 reads CASSLESSGVYTDTQYF. The CDR3 DNA is TGCGCCAGCAGCTTGGAATCAAGCGGGGTCTACACAGATACGCAGTATTTT.

This rearrangement joins TRBV6-6 to TRBJ1-5; D unresolved. The CDR3 is made up of 13 amino acids. Germline assignment: CDR1 MNHNY and CDR2 SVGAGI (reference sequence). V lost 7 bases to trimming and J lost 4 bases, with 11 bases between them. The CDR3 sequence is CASTTQENQPQHF. The DNA for the CDR3 is TGTGCCAGCACCACCCAAGAAAATCAGCCCCAGCATTTT.

The V call is TRBV2, the J call TRBJ2-7; TRBD2 might be the D (6 bases). CDR1 and CDR2 (germline): SNHLY, FYNNEI. The germline V and J ends were trimmed by 4 bases and 6 bases, with 7 bases remaining between them. The CDR3 contains 11 residues. The CDR3 loop is CASSGEVEQYV. Written as DNA, the CDR3 is TGTGCCAGCAGTGGGGAGGTCGAGCAGTACGTC.

This rearrangement joins TRBV10-2 to TRBJ2-2; 15 bases agree with TRBD2. The J segment lost 4 bases and the V segment lost 7 bases, leaving 4 bases of the junction unmatched. The CDR3 has 16 residues. CDR1 is WSHSY and CDR2 is SAAADI in the germline V gene. Written as DNA, the CDR3 is TGCGCCAGCACCGGGACTAGCGGGGGGACCACCGGGGAGCTGTTTTTT. Protein product: CASTGTSGGTTGELFF.

In DNA, the CDR3 is TGCGCCAGCAGCCATCTTCAGGGGATGGGCTCCTACAATGAGCAGTTCTTC. This encodes CASSHLQGMGSYNEQFF. The chain joins TRBV4-1 to TRBJ2-1; maybe TRBD1 (6 bases). Looked up from germline, CDR1 is MGHRA and CDR2 is YSYEKL. The CDR3 contains 17 residues. V lost 3 bases and J 0 bases, leaving 15 bases between the germline ends.

This clone was observed once. V is TRBV13 and J is TRBJ2-4; 7 bases align to TRBD1. The CDR3 is 17 residues long. CDR1 and CDR2 (germline): PRHDT, FYEKMQ (reference sequence). V lost 5 bases, J lost 1 base, and 11 bases stayed unmatched. The CDR3 protein is CASSPKTGTDAKNIQYF. The CDR3 DNA reads TGTGCCAGCAGCCCCAAGACAGGGACGGACGCCAAAAACATTCAGTACTTC.

The chain joins TRBV4-1 to TRBJ2-5; tentative D call: TRBD2 (7 bases). The V end was cut by 1 base, the J end by 4 bases, with 13 bases between. The V gene's germline CDR1 is MGHRA and CDR2 YSYEKL. This CDR3 contains 15 residues. The CDR3 DNA sequence: TGCGCCAGCAGCCAAGTAAACAGGGAGGGAGAGACCCAGTACTTC. Translation: CASSQVNREGETQYF.

This clone was observed a handful of times. This chain links TRBV27 with TRBJ1-5, with TRBD1 identical over 8 bases. V gave up 5 bases and J gave up 1 base; unmatched junction bases: 19. The CDR3 is 20 amino acids. Per germline, CDR1 MNHEY and CDR2 SMNVEV (reference sequence). CDR3 sequence (DNA): TGTGCCAGCAGTCAGAGGTCGGGGACAGGACCTAAGATGAGCAATCAGCCCCAGCATTTT. Amino acids: CASSQRSGTGPKMSNQPQHF.

The gene calls are TRBV30 and TRBJ1-1, with TRBD1 matching 10 bases. The CDR3 spans 20 residues. The J segment lost 0 bases and the V segment lost 2 bases, leaving 18 bases of the junction unmatched. CDR1 and CDR2 from the germline V gene are GTSNPN and SVGIG (reference sequence). This chain's CDR3 is CAWSPSWDRGGRTMNTEAFF. CDR3 bases: TGTGCCTGGAGTCCGTCCTGGGACAGGGGCGGACGGACGATGAACACTGAAGCTTTCTTT.

The chain carries TRBV9 and TRBJ2-3; 8 positions agree with TRBD2. Germline trimming cut 2 bases from V and 0 bases from J; bases unmatched to any gene: 2. The V gene's germline CDR1 is SGDLS and CDR2 YYNGEE. The CDR3 has 15 residues. In DNA, the CDR3 is TGTGCCAGCAGCGTGCGGGGGGAAAGCACAGATACGCAGTATTTT. This sequence encodes CASSVRGESTDTQYF.

The V and J genes are TRBV10-1 and TRBJ2-5, with TRBD1 as a possible D gene (6 bases). The CDR3 totals 13 residues. The V gene lost 3 bases and the J gene lost 5 bases, with 10 bases spanning the gap. Germline V gene data show CDR1 as WNHNN and CDR2 as SYGVQD (reference sequence). The DNA for the CDR3 is TGCGCCAGCAGTGAATCAGGGGTGGAGACCCAGTACTTC. This gives the protein CASSESGVETQYF.

CDR3 in DNA: TGTGCCAGCAGCTTAGGGGTTGCAGATACGCAGTATTTT. Amino acids: CASSLGVADTQYF. V usage is TRBV7-2 and J usage is TRBJ2-3; D unclear. The ends were cut back, 1 base at V and 4 bases at J, with 6 bases in the middle. The CDR3 is 13 residues long. Germline loops: CDR1 SGHTA, CDR2 FQGNSA.

The V and J genes are TRBV6-1 and TRBJ2-6; weak D call: TRBD2 (5 bases). This CDR3 comprises 19 residues. Trimming cost V 2 bases and J 0 bases, with 17 bases left between them. The V gene's germline CDR1 is MNHNS and CDR2 SASEGT. The CDR3 sequence: CASSESVPRGYSGANVLTF. Here the CDR3 DNA reads TGTGCCAGCAGTGAATCCGTCCCTCGGGGTTACTCTGGGGCCAACGTCCTGACTTTC.

This clone was detected only once. This rearrangement joins TRBV4-1 to TRBJ1-2; D ambiguous. This CDR3 has 14 amino acids. Trimming removed 3 bases from V and 6 bases from J, with 14 bases in between. Germline CDR1 and CDR2: MGHRA and YSYEKL. CDR3 protein: CASSQTTSLDGYTF. The CDR3 region has the DNA TGCGCCAGCAGCCAGACGACATCGCTGGATGGCTACACCTTC.

This rearrangement joins TRBV5-1 to TRBJ1-3; TRBD1 matches 7 bases. The V segment lost 4 bases and the J segment 2 bases; nucleotides outside the gene matches: 6. This CDR3 region has 15 residues. CDR1 is SGHRS and CDR2 is YFSETQ in the germline V gene. CDR3 nucleotide sequence: TGCGCCAGCAGCCCGGGACAGAGTGCTGGAAACACCATATATTTT. Amino acids: CASSPGQSAGNTIYF.

The gene calls are TRBV6-5 and TRBJ1-1; perhaps TRBD1 as D (5 bases). The CDR3 spans 14 residues. Germline values: CDR1 MNHEY, CDR2 SVGAGI. Trimming left V 6 bases short and J 1 base short, with 12 bases between. CDR3 nucleotides: TGTGCCAGCAGGTCCGGGACTCCGAACACTGAAGCTTTCTTT. Translating it yields CASRSGTPNTEAFF.

The J gene is TRBJ1-2, the V gene TRBV7-9; 8 bases are a match to TRBD1. In germline, CDR1 is SEHNR, CDR2 FQNEAQ (reference sequence). Losses at the gene ends were 2 bases for V and 4 bases for J; bases not matched to a gene: 9. This CDR3 has 16 amino acids. The CDR3 spells CASSLYQTGEGYGYTF. In nucleotides, the CDR3 is TGTGCCAGCAGCTTATATCAGACAGGGGAGGGCTATGGCTACACCTTC.

The rearrangement joins TRBV5-1 to TRBJ2-2; no firm D call. Germline CDR1 is SGHRS and CDR2 is YFSETQ. Trimming removed 3 bases from V and 6 bases from J, with 15 bases in between. The CDR3 runs to 15 residues. CDR3 sequence: CASSSQAEAAGELFF. The CDR3 DNA is TGCGCCAGCAGCTCGCAGGCTGAGGCGGCCGGGGAGCTGTTTTTT.